Included here is one T cell receptor beta chain sequence, with context. The target antigen is unknown. Only in-frame clones appear in the TCRdb table, and some are missing; sequencing was by immunoSEQ multiplex PCR. The table has 80,000 to 100,000 clones, around 88% seen once. This specimen comes from a study of T cell responses to AZD1222 COVID-19 vaccine. The study's findings and limits: Donors were largely white British and mainly female; clonal diversity was possibly underestimated.

This CDR3 is 13 amino acids long. V dropped 6 bases and J dropped 3; count of bases not matched to a gene: 2. Germline CDR1 is MNHEY and CDR2 is SVGAGI. This receptor was taken from an adult in good health. This chain links TRBV6-5 with TRBJ2-7; 10 nucleotides line up with TRBD1. The sequencing used peripheral blood, collected on day 0 of MenACWY control vaccination. The DNA for the CDR3 is TGTGCCAGCAGGGGACAGGGGTACTACGAGCAGTACTTC. Translation gives CASRGQGYYEQYF.